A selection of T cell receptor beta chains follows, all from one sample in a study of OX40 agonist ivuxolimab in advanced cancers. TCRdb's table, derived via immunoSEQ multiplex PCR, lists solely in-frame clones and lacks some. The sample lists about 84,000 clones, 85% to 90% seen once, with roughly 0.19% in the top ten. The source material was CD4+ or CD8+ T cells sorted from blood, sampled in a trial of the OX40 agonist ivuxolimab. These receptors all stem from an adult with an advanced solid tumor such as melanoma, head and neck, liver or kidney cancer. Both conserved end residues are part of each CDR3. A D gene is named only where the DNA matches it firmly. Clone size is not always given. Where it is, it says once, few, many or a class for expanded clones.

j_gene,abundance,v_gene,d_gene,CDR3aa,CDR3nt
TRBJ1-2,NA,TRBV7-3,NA,CASSLRPGPSGYGYTF,TGTGCCAGCAGCTTACGACCGGGCCCTAGCGGCTATGGCTACACCTTC
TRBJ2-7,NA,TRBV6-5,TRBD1,CASRRTGSYEQYF,TGTGCCAGCAGGAGGACAGGGTCCTACGAGCAGTACTTC
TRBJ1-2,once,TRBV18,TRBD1,CASSPGTATNYGYTF,TGTGCCAGCTCACCCGGGACAGCGACCAACTATGGCTACACCTTC
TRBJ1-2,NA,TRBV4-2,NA,CASSQEGRTNGYTF,TGTGCCAGCAGCCAAGAGGGCAGAACCAATGGCTACACCTTC
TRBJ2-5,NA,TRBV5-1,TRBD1,CASSLDPWTGGGETQYF,TGCGCCAGCAGCTTGGACCCGTGGACAGGTGGCGGGGAGACCCAGTACTTC
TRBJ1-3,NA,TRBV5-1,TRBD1,CASSLGDRAGGNTIYF,TGCGCCAGCAGCTTGGGGGACAGGGCTGGAGGAAACACCATATATTTT
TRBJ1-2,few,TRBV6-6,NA,CASSLQGEYGYTF,TGTGCCAGCAGTTTACAGGGAGAGTATGGCTACACCTTC
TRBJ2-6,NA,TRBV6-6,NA,CASREGGGANVLTF,TGTGCCAGCAGGGAAGGAGGGGGGGCCAACGTCCTGACTTTC
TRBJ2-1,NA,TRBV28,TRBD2,CASSFRTSGGNEQFF,TGTGCCAGCAGTTTTAGGACTAGCGGGGGGAATGAGCAGTTCTTC
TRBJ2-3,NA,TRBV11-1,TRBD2,CASSPHGGRTDTQYF,TGTGCCAGCAGCCCCCACGGCGGGAGGACAGATACGCAGTATTTT
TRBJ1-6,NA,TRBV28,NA,CASSHPRGGGSPLHF,TGTGCCAGCAGCCACCCCCGAGGTGGTGGTTCACCCCTCCACTTT
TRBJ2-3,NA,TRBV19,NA,CASTSGTYTDTQYF,TGTGCCAGTACCTCCGGGACTTACACAGATACGCAGTATTTT
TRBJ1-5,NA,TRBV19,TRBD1,CASSKGQGYQPQHF,TGTGCCAGTAGTAAAGGACAGGGTTATCAGCCCCAGCATTTT
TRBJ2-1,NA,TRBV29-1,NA,CSVGYNEQFF,TGCAGCGTTGGGTACAATGAGCAGTTCTTC
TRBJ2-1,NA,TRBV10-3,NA,CAIDAGTYNEQFF,TGTGCCATCGATGCTGGGACCTACAATGAGCAGTTCTTC
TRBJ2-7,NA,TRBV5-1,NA,CASSLILGLGNEQYF,TGCGCCAGCAGCTTGATCTTGGGCCTGGGAAACGAGCAGTACTTC
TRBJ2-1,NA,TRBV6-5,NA,CASRIDNEQFF,TGTGCCAGCAGAATCGACAATGAGCAGTTCTTC
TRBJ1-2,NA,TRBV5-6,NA,CASRAPGSYYGYTF,TGTGCCAGCAGGGCCCCCGGGTCCTACTATGGCTACACCTTC
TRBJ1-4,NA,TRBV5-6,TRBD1,CASSLATGSQEKLFF,TGTGCCAGCAGCTTGGCGACAGGGAGTCAGGAAAAACTGTTTTTT
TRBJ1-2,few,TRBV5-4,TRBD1,CASRNTGTGNGYTF,TGTGCCAGCCGAAATACTGGGACAGGGAATGGCTACACCTTC
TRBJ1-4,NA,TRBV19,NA,CASSVTSTWEKLFF,TGTGCCAGTAGTGTTACGTCAACTTGGGAAAAACTGTTTTTT
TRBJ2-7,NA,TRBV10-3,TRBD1,CAIRTGTGEEQYF,TGTGCCATCAGAACCGGGACAGGGGAAGAGCAGTACTTC
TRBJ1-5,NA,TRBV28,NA,CASRGTWRGWDQPQHF,TGTGCCAGCAGGGGGACTTGGAGGGGCTGGGATCAGCCCCAGCATTTT
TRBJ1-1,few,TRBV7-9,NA,CASSLALAGNTEAFF,TGTGCCAGCAGCTTAGCCTTAGCGGGGAACACTGAAGCTTTCTTT
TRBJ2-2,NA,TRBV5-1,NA,CASSLVLGTGELFF,TGCGCCAGCAGCTTGGTTCTTGGGACCGGGGAGCTGTTTTTT
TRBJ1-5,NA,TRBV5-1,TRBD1,CASSKGQNQPQHF,TGCGCCAGCAGCAAGGGACAGAATCAGCCCCAGCATTTT
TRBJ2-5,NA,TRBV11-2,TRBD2,CASSFGTSGVQETQYF,TGTGCCAGCAGCTTCGGGACTAGCGGGGTCCAAGAGACCCAGTACTTC
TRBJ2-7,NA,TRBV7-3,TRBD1,CASSANRGEQYF,TGTGCCAGCAGCGCAAACAGGGGGGAACAGTACTTC
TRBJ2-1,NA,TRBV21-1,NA,CASSKVTGKTYNEQFF,TGTGCCAGCAGCAAAGTTACGGGGAAAACCTACAATGAGCAGTTCTTC
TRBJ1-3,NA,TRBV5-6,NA,CASSDGGGSGNTIYF,TGTGCCAGCAGCGACGGCGGAGGCTCTGGAAACACCATATATTTT
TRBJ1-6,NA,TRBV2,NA,CASSSQGIGNSPLHF,TGTGCCAGCAGTAGTCAGGGGATAGGGAATTCACCCCTCCACTTT
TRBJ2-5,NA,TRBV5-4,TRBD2,CASSLPSGRARETQYF,TGTGCCAGCAGCTTACCTAGCGGGAGGGCCAGGGAGACCCAGTACTTC
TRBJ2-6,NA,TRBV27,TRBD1,CASSLSGTGYTAGANVLTF,TGTGCCAGCAGTTTATCTGGGACAGGGTACACTGCTGGGGCCAACGTCCTGACTTTC
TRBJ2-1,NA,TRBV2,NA,CASSEALVGEQFF,TGTGCCAGCAGTGAAGCGCTAGTAGGTGAGCAGTTCTTC
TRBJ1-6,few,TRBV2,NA,CASSRGRRSPLHF,TGTGCCAGCAGTCGGGGGCGGAGGTCACCCCTCCACTTT
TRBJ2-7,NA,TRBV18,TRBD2,CASSPGLAGYEQYF,TGTGCCAGCTCACCGGGACTAGCGGGGTACGAGCAGTACTTC
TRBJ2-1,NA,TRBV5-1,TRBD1,CASSFRGQGKDEQFF,TGCGCCAGCAGCTTTCGCGGACAGGGCAAGGATGAGCAGTTCTTC
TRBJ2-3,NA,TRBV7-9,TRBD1,CASSLTGVPANTQYF,TGTGCCAGCAGCTTAACAGGGGTCCCCGCAAATACGCAGTATTTT
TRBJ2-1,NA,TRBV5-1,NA,CASRRPSSYNEQFF,TGCGCCAGCAGAAGGCCTAGCTCCTACAATGAGCAGTTCTTC
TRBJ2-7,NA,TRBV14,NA,CASSQERLGSYEQYF,TGTGCCAGCAGCCAAGAGAGACTAGGCTCCTACGAGCAGTACTTC
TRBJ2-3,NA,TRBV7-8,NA,CASSERGNSGNTQYF,TGTGCCAGCAGCGAAAGAGGAAACAGTGGGAATACGCAGTATTTT
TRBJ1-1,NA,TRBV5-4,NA,CASSLPGTEAFF,TGTGCCAGCAGCCTTCCCGGGACTGAAGCTTTCTTT
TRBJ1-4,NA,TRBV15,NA,CATSSPGRATNEKLFF,TGTGCCACCAGCAGTCCGGGCCGCGCAACTAATGAAAAACTGTTTTTT
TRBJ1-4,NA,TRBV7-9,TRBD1,CASSLIPGQINEKLFF,TGTGCCAGCAGCTTGATACCGGGACAGATTAATGAAAAACTGTTTTTT
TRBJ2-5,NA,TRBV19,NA,CASSQDTRTTQYF,TGTGCCAGTAGTCAGGACACGCGTACCACCCAGTACTTC
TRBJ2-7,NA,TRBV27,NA,CASSPERGSTSGKTYEQYF,TGTGCCAGCAGTCCCGAGAGGGGGAGTACGAGCGGGAAGACCTACGAGCAGTACTTC
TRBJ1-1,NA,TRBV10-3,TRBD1,CAISGTGVDTEAFF,TGTGCCATCAGTGGAACAGGGGTGGACACTGAAGCTTTCTTT
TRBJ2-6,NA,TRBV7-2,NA,CASSLRYRASSGANVLTF,TGTGCCAGCAGCTTAAGGTACAGGGCAAGCTCTGGGGCCAACGTCCTGACTTTC
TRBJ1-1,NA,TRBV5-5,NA,CASVFGVGTEAFF,TGTGCCAGCGTATTTGGAGTTGGGACTGAAGCTTTCTTT
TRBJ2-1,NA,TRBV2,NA,CASSARRLGNEQFF,TGTGCCAGCAGCGCGAGAAGGTTGGGCAATGAGCAGTTCTTC
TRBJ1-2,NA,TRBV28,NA,CASSLRSYGYTF,TGTGCCAGCAGTTTACGCTCCTATGGCTACACCTTC
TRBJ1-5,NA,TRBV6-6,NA,CASSYDDQPQHF,TGTGCCAGCAGTTACGACGACCAGCCCCAGCATTTT
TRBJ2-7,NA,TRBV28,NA,CASSLAVYEQYF,TGTGCCAGCAGTTTAGCTGTCTACGAGCAGTACTTC
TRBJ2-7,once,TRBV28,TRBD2,CASTTSGRAYEQYF,TGTGCCAGCACTACAAGCGGGAGGGCTTACGAGCAGTACTTC
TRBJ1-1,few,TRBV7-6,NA,CASSLDRGNTEAFF,TGTGCCAGCAGCTTAGATCGGGGGAACACTGAAGCTTTCTTT